This T cell receptor (beta chain) was sequenced for a study of regulatory T cells in long-lasting Graves disease (dated by TCRdb to the early 2020s). Looking at the study overall: Persistent Graves' disease was defined as persistently positive TSH receptor autoantibodies together with antithyroid drug treatment for over 5 years. A total of around 35 samples were covered by TCR sequencing, comprising 13 persistent and around 20 newly diagnosed Graves' disease patients. Peripheral blood TCR sequencing and RNA sequencing compared persistent Graves' disease patients with newly diagnosed Graves' disease patients. The study was conducted in China and was registered as a clinical trial. Antithyroid drugs had been taken for about 10.3 years on average by persistent Graves' disease patients in the clinical cohort.

The CDR3 runs 14 amino acids, cysteine and phenylalanine included. The entry retains the CDR3 DNA only, 42 bases that are in frame from base 1. V is shortened by 6 bases, J by 6 bases, and the region joining them spans 18 bases. The germline V gene (reference sequence) sets CDR1 to MNHEY and CDR2 to SMNVEV. This clonotype has at least ten counts. This clone's antigen is unknown. Within one base of it there is no much larger clone, and no base qualities were kept. Overall results and qualifications from the work: Compared with newly diagnosed patients, persistent Graves' disease patients had lower TCR Shannon entropy and fewer highly expanded clones, which suggests clonal expansion. Only the TCR beta chain was sequenced and analyzed. More public clonotypes were shared among persistent patients (roughly 2,900) than among newly diagnosed patients (966). Persistent disease showed preferential use of TRBV28, TRBJ1-2 and TRBJ2-5, whereas newly diagnosed disease favored TRBV20-1 and TRBJ2-1. As a limitation, the authors acknowledged that the small sample size may reduce accuracy. Because the primary lesion, thyroid tissue, could not be accessed, the study looked at peripheral blood alone.

Preparation of the library involved multiplex PCR. The instrument given in TCRdb is Illumina HiSeq 4000. TCR beta libraries were built with iRepertoire HTBI primers and Arm-PCR amplification of CDR3 regions. Gel purification was performed on PCR products prior to sequencing. In the paper's pipeline: Gene usage analysis of CDR3 amino acid clonotypes relied on the approximately 60 TRBV and 14 TRBJ segments identified across samples. COPE and FqMerger were used to merge filtered high-quality paired reads into contigs. BLAST was used to align contigs to IMGT TRBV, TRBD and TRBJ reference genes, and CDR3 was defined according to IMGT. Highly expanded clones were defined as clonotypes with a frequency above 0.1%. Shannon entropy was used to measure repertoire diversity, and the Gini coefficient was used to measure V-J evenness. A clonotype found in more than one individual was treated as public. Using fastp at Q25 and MiXCR, TCRdb reprocessed the public reads and kept productive beta chains. Every entry covers one CDR3 protein and lists the most common genes and DNA from its rows. The V and J calls and clone size come from TCRdb's table, not from the authors' own analysis. The sample records 350,000 to 500,000 distinct CDR3 sequences, 21% of which are singletons. Clones ranked in the top ten supply over 11% of the sample.

Sample time point, as interpreted from the label and publication: persistent/refractory GD, antithyroid drugs over 5 years with positive TRAb. RNA was extracted from PBMCs in TRIzol for both TCR sequencing and RNA sequencing. The diagnosis of Graves' disease followed American Thyroid Association guidelines. The patients came from an endocrinology department in Xi'an, China. Each patient gave approximately 9 milliliters of peripheral blood, collected in an EDTA anticoagulant tube. Ficoll Paque Plus density gradient separation was used to isolate PBMCs, and no further T cell sorting was done. RNA quality was checked with an Agilent 2100 Bioanalyzer and agarose gel, and concentration with a NanoDrop 2000.

Specimen: peripheral blood mononuclear cells (PBMCs), collected when the disease was refractory, from a patient treated with antithyroid drugs. This TCR derives from a female donor with Graves disease. The sequence joins TRBV27 to TRBJ2-7, with the identity of the D gene unclear. The DNA reads as follows: TGTGCCAGCAGCCCTATCGGACCTACCCGCGAGCAGTACTTC. Its amino acids are CASSPIGPTREQYF.